This is a list of T cell receptor beta chains from one sample in a study of blood T cell repertoires in COVID-19. TCRdb's copy holds only in-frame clones and misses some; the assay was immunoSEQ multiplex PCR. The sample lists around 180,000 clones, around 72% occurring once. The source material was peripheral blood. The receptors stem from a woman older than 75 with acute or convalescent COVID-19. Each CDR3 is given with its conserved first and last residue. D genes are given only for firm matches. Some rows have no size entry. The others give once, few or many, or a class for an expanded clone.

clone_size cdr3_length j_call d_call v_call cdr3_nt cdr3_aa
. 14 TRBJ2-7 TRBD1 TRBV19 TGTGCCAGTAGTCCGGGACAGCGCCTAAACGAGCAGTACTTC CASSPGQRLNEQYF
. 17 TRBJ2-3 TRBD2 TRBV29-1 TGCAGCGTTGAAGGAGTAGCGGGCGGGGGGAACACAGATACGCAGTATTTT CSVEGVAGGGNTDTQYF
. 16 TRBJ2-3 TRBD2 TRBV28 TGTGCCAGCAGTTTAGCGGCGTCGGGGGGTTTGCATACGCAGTATTTT CASSLAASGGLHTQYF
. 13 TRBJ2-7 . TRBV4-1 TGCGCCAGCAGCCAACCCGACACCTACGAGCAGTACTTC CASSQPDTYEQYF
. 16 TRBJ1-2 TRBD1 TRBV6-5 TGTGCCAGCAGTTACCGAGGGACAGGGAGTGGAGGTGGCTACACCTTC CASSYRGTGSGGGYTF
. 17 TRBJ1-1 TRBD1 TRBV28 TGTGCCAGCACCCATGCTGGGGACAGGGGGACGGGCACTGAAGCTTTCTTT CASTHAGDRGTGTEAFF
. 15 TRBJ2-3 TRBD2 TRBV5-6 TGTGCCAGCAGCCCTACTAGCGGGAGAGTAGATACGCAGTATTTT CASSPTSGRVDTQYF
few 16 TRBJ2-7 . TRBV12-1 TGTGCCAGCAGCTTTACGGGGACAGGGGGGTCCTACGAGCAGTACTTC CASSFTGTGGSYEQYF
once 15 TRBJ2-2 . TRBV7-2 TGTGCCAGCAGAACCGGGACTTTGAACACCGGGGAGCTGTTTTTT CASRTGTLNTGELFF
. 15 TRBJ2-7 TRBD1 TRBV5-6 TGTGCCAGCAGAAGGACAGGGGCCCGATCCTACGAGCAGTACTTC CASRRTGARSYEQYF
. 15 TRBJ2-2 TRBD2 TRBV10-3 TGTGCCATCAGTGGGACTAGCGGATACACCGGGGAGCTGTTTTTT CAISGTSGYTGELFF
. 18 TRBJ1-5 TRBD1 TRBV3-1/TRBV3-2 TGTGCCAGCAGCCGCGACAGGGGGGCCCCTTATAGCAATCAGCCCCAGCATTTT CASSRDRGAPYSNQPQHF
few 15 TRBJ2-1 TRBD1 TRBV5-5 TGTGCCAGCAGCAGGGGACAGAGCTCCTACAATGAGCAGTTCTTC CASSRGQSSYNEQFF
few 12 TRBJ2-7 TRBD1 TRBV29-1 TGCAGCGCCGGGACAGAATCCTACGAGCAGTACTTC CSAGTESYEQYF
. 11 TRBJ1-1 . TRBV6-5 TGTGCCACCCGTTCGAACACTGAAGCTTTCTTT CATRSNTEAFF
. 13 TRBJ2-7 . TRBV10-3 TGTGCCACGTGTCAGGGACTGGGTGACGAGCAGTACTTC CATCQGLGDEQYF
. 14 TRBJ2-7 . TRBV21-1 TGTGCCAGCAGCCCATTTATTTGCGCCTACGAGCAGTACTTC CASSPFICAYEQYF
few 15 TRBJ1-2 TRBD1 TRBV6-1 TGTGCCAGCAGTGAATTACCTAGGGACAGCTATGGCTACACCTTC CASSELPRDSYGYTF
. 13 TRBJ1-5 . TRBV30 TGTGCCTGGGCCCTGAGGGGCAATCAGCCCCAGCATTTT CAWALRGNQPQHF
. 15 TRBJ1-3 . TRBV10-2 TGCGCCAGCTCCAAAGGCGGAAGAGCTGGAAACACCATATATTTT CASSKGGRAGNTIYF